The T cell receptor (beta chain) described here comes from a study of OX40 agonist ivuxolimab in advanced cancers. With regard to the full study: Ivuxolimab was an agonistic, fully human IgG2 monoclonal antibody directed against OX40 (CD134), a costimulatory receptor. Prior anti-PD-1, anti-PD-L1 or anti-CTLA-4 therapy was permitted, and 40% of dose-escalation patients had received checkpoint inhibitors. Intravenous ivuxolimab was administered to patients every 2 weeks at six dose levels: 0.01, 0.1, 0.3, 1.5, 3 and 10 mg/kg. A male proportion of 82.7% and a mean age of around 60 years, ranging from roughly 23 to 85, were recorded for the dose-escalation cohort. Of the 50 to 55 dose-escalation patients, hepatocellular carcinoma was present in about 20, melanoma in approximately 15, renal cell carcinoma in 9 and head and neck cancer in 9. Three dose-escalation patients achieved partial responses, one with hepatocellular carcinoma and two with cutaneous melanoma. The paper covers the monotherapy dose-escalation part of the phase I ivuxolimab trial, which included N of about 50 patients. Peripheral TCRbeta sequencing aimed to test whether ivuxolimab altered TCR sequence diversity and caused clonal T-cell expansion.

A few counts support this clone. What antigen it recognizes has not been identified. Within one base of it there is no much larger clone, and no base qualities were kept. The CDR3 spans 13 residues, from the cysteine through the phenylalanine. The DNA shown is the 39-base CDR3, in frame from base 1. CDR1 and CDR2 are read off the germline V gene as MNHEY and SVGAGI. V is reduced by 7 bases and J by 12 bases, leaving a spacing of 16 bases between them. For sequencing of the TCRbeta CDR3 region, genomic DNA was extracted from the sorted cells. The immunoSEQ Assay was used to sequence the TCRbeta CDR3 regions. The table comes from immuneACCESS by way of TCRdb, which keeps in-frame sequences with V and J called. Part of the clones is missing from these tables; in studies checked, under half for an unresolved V gene and the rest for unknown reasons. This sample has some 99,000 clones in its table, and roughly four fifths of those were observed once. The ten largest clones capture more than 1.4% of the sample.

Patients with a history of autoimmune disease or receiving systemic immunosuppression were excluded from the trial. Peripheral blood for TCR sequencing was collected from all dose cohorts at baseline, on cycle 4 day 1, and on cycle 7 day 1. Samples came from an open-label, multicenter, first-in-human phase I dose-escalation trial of ivuxolimab. Adults with locally advanced or metastatic melanoma, renal cell, hepatocellular, or head and neck squamous cell carcinoma were enrolled in the trial. Before TCR sequencing, CD4+ T cells and CD8+ T cells were sorted from peripheral blood as separate populations. What the work shows at the level of the full study, not this receptor alone: Clonal expansion of both CD4+ and CD8+ blood T cells was observed from baseline to week 6 at doses 0.1 to 3.0 mg/kg. On average, CD8+ T cells showed more expanded clones than CD4+ T cells after ivuxolimab. Antigen specificity was not determined for the clonally expanded peripheral T cells. Low levels of normalized T-cell clonal expansion were also seen in some patients who did not respond. In the 0.1-3.0 mg/kg groups, partial responders had among the lowest normalized peripheral clonal expansion, particularly in CD8+ T cells.

Sequenced here: CD4+ or CD8+ T cells sorted from blood, sampled in a trial of the OX40 agonist ivuxolimab. The TCR comes from an adult with an advanced solid tumor such as melanoma, head and neck, liver or kidney cancer. Recombination joined TRBV6-5 with TRBJ1-6; the D gene is not confidently resolved. The sequence in DNA is TGTGCCAGCACCCTTCGGGAAGGGAGACCCCTCCACTTT. This is translated as CASTLREGRPLHF.